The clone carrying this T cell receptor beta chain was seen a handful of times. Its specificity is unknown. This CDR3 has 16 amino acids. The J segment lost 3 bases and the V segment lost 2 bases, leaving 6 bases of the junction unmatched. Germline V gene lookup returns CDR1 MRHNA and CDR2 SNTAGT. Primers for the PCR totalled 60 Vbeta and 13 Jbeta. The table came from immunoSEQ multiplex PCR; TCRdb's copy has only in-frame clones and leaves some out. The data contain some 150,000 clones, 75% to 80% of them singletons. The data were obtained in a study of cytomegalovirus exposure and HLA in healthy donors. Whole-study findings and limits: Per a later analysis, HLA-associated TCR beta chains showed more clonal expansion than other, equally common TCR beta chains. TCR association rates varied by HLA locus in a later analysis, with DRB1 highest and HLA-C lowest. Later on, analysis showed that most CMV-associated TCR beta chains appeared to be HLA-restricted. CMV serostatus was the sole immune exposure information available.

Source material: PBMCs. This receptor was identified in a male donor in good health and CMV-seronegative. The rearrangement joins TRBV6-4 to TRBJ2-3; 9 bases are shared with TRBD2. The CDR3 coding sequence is TGTGCCAGCAGTGACGAAAGCGGGGGGCCAACAGATACGCAGTATTTT. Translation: CASSDESGGPTDTQYF.